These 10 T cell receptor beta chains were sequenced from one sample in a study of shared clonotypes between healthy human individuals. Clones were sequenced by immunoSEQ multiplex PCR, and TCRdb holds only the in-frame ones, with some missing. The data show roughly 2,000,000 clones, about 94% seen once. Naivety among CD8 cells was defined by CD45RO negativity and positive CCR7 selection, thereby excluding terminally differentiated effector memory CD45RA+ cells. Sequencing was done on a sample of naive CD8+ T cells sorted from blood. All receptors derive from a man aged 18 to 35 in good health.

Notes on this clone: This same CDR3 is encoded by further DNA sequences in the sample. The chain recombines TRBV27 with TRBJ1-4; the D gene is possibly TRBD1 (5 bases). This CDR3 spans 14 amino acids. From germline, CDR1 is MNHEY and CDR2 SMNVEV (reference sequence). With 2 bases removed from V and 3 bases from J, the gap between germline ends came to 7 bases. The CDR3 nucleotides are TGTGCCAGCAGTTTAACAGGATCTAATGAAAAACTGTTTTTT. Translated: CASSLTGSNEKLFF.

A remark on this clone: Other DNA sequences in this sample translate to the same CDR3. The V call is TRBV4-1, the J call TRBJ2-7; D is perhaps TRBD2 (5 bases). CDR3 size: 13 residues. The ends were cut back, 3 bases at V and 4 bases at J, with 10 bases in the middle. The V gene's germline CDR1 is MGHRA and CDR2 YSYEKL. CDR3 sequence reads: CASSQVGSYEQYF. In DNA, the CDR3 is TGCGCCAGCAGCCAGGTGGGGAGTTACGAGCAGTACTTC.

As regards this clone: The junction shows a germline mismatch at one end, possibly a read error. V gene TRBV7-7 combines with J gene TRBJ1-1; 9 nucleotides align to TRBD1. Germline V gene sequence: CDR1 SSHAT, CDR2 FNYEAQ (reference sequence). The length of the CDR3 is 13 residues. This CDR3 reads CASSIMTGGEAFF. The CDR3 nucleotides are TGTGCTAGCAGCATCATGACAGGGGGGGAAGCTTTCTTT.

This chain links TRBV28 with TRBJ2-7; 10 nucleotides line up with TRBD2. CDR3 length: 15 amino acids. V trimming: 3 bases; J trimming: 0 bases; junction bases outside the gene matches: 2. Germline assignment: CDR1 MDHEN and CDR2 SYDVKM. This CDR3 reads CASSFVAGGSYEQYF. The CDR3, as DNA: TGTGCCAGCAGTTTTGTAGCGGGGGGCTCCTACGAGCAGTACTTC.

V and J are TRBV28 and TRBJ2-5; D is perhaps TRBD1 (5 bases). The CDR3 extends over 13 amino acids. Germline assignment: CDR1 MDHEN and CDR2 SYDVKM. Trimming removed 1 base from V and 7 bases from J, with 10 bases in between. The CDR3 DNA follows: TGTGCCAGCAGTTTATCAGGGTGGGGGACCCAGTACTTC. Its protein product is CASSLSGWGTQYF.

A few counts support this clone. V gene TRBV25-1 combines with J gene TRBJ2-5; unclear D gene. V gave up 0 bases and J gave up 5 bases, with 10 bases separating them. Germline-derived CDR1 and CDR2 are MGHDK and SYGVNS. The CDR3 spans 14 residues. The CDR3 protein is CASSEYDQLETQYF. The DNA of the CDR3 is TGTGCCAGCAGTGAATATGACCAGCTGGAGACCCAGTACTTC. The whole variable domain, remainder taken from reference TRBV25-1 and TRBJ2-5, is EADIYQTPRYLVIGTGKKITLECSQTMGHDKMYWYQQDPGMELHLIHYSYGVNSTEKGDLSSESTVSRIRTEHFPLTLESARPSHTSQYLCASSEYDQLETQYFGPGTRLLVL.

CDR3 in amino acids: CASSLERSSYEQYF. DNA of the CDR3: TGTGCCAGCAGTTTAGAACGGAGCTCCTACGAGCAGTACTTC. This rearrangement joins TRBV27 to TRBJ2-7; D gene ambiguous. Germline V gene data show CDR1 as MNHEY and CDR2 as SMNVEV (reference sequence). V lost 2 bases to trimming and J lost 0 bases, with 8 bases between them. CDR3 length equals 14 residues.

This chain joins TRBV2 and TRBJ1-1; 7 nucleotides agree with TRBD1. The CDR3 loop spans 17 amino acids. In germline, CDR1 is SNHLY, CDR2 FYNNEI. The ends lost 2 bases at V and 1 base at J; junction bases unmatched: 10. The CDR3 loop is CASSEKGTDLGNTEAFF. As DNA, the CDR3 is TGTGCCAGCAGTGAAAAGGGGACAGATTTAGGGAACACTGAAGCTTTCTTT.

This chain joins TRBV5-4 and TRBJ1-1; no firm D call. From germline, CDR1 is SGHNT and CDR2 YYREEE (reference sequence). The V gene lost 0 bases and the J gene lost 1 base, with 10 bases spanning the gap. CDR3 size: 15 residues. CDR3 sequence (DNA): TGTGCCAGCAGCTTGGGAGGAGTCGGGAACACTGAAGCTTTCTTT. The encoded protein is CASSLGGVGNTEAFF.

The CDR3 sequence: CASSLNDRGNTEAFF. The CDR3 bases are TGTGCCAGCAGCTTAAACGACAGGGGGAACACTGAAGCTTTCTTT. V usage is TRBV7-6 and J usage is TRBJ1-1; 8 bases match TRBD1. V was pared by 2 bases and J by 1 base, with 3 bases of the junction left unmatched. The CDR3 extends over 15 amino acids. Germline loops: CDR1 SGHVS, CDR2 FNYEAQ.